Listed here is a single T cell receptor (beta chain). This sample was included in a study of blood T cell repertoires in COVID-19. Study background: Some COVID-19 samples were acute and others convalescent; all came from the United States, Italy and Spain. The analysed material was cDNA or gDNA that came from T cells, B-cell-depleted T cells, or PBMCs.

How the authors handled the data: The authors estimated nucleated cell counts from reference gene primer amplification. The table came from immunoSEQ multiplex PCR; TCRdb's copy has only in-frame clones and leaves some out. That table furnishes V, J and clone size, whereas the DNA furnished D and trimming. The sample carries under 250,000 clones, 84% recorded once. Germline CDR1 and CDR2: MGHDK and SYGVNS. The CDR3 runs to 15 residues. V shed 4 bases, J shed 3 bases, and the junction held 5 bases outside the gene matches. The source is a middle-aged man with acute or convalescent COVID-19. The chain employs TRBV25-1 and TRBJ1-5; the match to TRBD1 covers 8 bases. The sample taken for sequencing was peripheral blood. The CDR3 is CASSGRTGYNQPQHF. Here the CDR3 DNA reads TGTGCCAGCAGTGGAAGGACAGGGTACAATCAGCCCCAGCATTTT.